This T cell receptor beta chain was recovered during a study of blood T cell repertoires in COVID-19. Study in general: COVID-19 samples collected from the United States, Italy and Spain covered acute and convalescent phases. The analysed material was cDNA or gDNA that came from T cells, B-cell-depleted T cells, or PBMCs.

V shed 2 bases and J 6 bases; nucleotides not matched to a gene: 8. This CDR3 is built from 15 residues. CDR1 and CDR2 from the germline V gene are MGHRA and YSYEKL. In the study's own analysis: It was from reference gene primer amplification that nucleated cell counts were estimated. TCRdb's copy holds only in-frame clones and misses some; the assay was immunoSEQ multiplex PCR. The DNA gave D and trimming, while V, J and clone size come from that table. The table has 150,000 to 200,000 clones, roughly 80% seen once. It was during active infection that Seattle patients were enrolled and then longitudinally followed.

Material: peripheral blood. The clonotype comes from a woman aged 55-70 years with COVID-19, enrolled during active disease. The chain carries TRBV4-1 and TRBJ1-2; 8 bases match TRBD1. CDR3 in amino acids: CASSQPQGALHGYTF. The CDR3 DNA sequence: TGCGCCAGCAGCCAACCTCAGGGGGCTCTACATGGCTACACCTTC.